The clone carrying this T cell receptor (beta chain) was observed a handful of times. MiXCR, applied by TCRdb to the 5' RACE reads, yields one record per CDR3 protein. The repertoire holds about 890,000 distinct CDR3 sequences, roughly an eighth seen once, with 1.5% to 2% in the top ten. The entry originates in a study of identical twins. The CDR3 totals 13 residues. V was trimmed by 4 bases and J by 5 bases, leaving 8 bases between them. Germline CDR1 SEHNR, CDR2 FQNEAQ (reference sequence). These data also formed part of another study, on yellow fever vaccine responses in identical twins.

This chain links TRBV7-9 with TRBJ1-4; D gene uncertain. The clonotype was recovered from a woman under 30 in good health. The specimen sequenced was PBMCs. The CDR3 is CASSWFQNEKLFF. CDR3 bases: TGTGCCAGCAGCTGGTTCCAGAATGAAAAACTGTTTTTT. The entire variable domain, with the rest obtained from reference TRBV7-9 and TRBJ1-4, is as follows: DTGVSQNPRHKITKRGQNVTFRCDPISEHNRLYWYRQTLGQGPEFLTYFQNEAQLEKSRLLSDRFSAERPKGSFSTLEIQRTEQGDSAMYLCASSWFQNEKLFFGSGTQLSVL.